This TCR beta chain stems from a study of early T cells in non-severe SARS-CoV-2 infection. Per germline, CDR1 LGHNA and CDR2 YNFKEQ. V lost 1 base, J lost 6 bases, and 6 bases stayed unmatched. CDR3 length: 15 residues. From the 5' RACE reads, TCRdb called clonotypes with MiXCR, one entry per CDR3 protein. This table has around 39,000 distinct CDR3 sequences, roughly 5.7% appearing once. The sequence came from an adult who was a healthcare worker with PCR-confirmed SARS-CoV-2 infection or an uninfected control (not recorded which). The sequencing used whole blood, collected at baseline. The chain links TRBV4-2 to TRBJ2-1, with 7 positions matching TRBD2. CDR3 nucleotides: TGTGCCAGCAGCCAAGGCGGGGAGGGACTCAATGAGCAGTTCTTC. This gives the protein CASSQGGEGLNEQFF.